This T cell receptor beta chain was identified in a study of blood T cell repertoires in COVID-19 (dated by TCRdb to 2019 to 2021). Background for the entire study: Samples from collaborators originated in the United States, Italy and Spain and spanned both the acute and convalescent phases of COVID-19. The repertoires were released in a freely available public database intended as a resource for research on the immune response to SARS-CoV-2. Samples came from the ongoing ImmuneRACE study (first 160 participants) plus 1,254 subjects from 6 global collaborators. A de-identified subject ID, COVID-19 status, age in years and sex were almost always included in the sample metadata. The prospective study material was composed of cDNA or gDNA derived from T cells, B-cell-depleted T cells, or PBMCs. Where available, HLA class I and class II types were obtained from metadata supplied by the sample provider rather than from assay-based typing. Deeply sampled blood TCRbeta repertoires from subjects exposed to, actively infected with, or recovered from COVID-19 were included in the dataset. The research as a whole found: The quantity of clinical and demographic metadata differed by source and by participant and was supplied without curation.

Another Seattle source contributed samples from volunteer blood donors who had recovered from COVID-19. Whole blood was collected in K2EDTA tubes by collaborating institutions according to the institutions' own protocols. Collaborator samples were shipped for TCRbeta analysis as frozen whole blood, isolated PBMCs, or DNA extracted from either sample type. In its sample, this clone was seen once. The specificity of this receptor is unknown. No base quality values were provided; no much bigger clone lies one nucleotide off. Taken from the germline V gene, the CDR1 and CDR2 loops are KGHSH and LQKENI. Trimming at the junction amounts to 2 bases on V and 7 bases on J, and the germline ends lie 14 bases apart. The CDR3 numbers 15 residues from cysteine through phenylalanine. Only the CDR3 DNA is retained, 45 bases long and in frame from the first base. TCRbeta CDR3 regions were amplified from genomic DNA by means of the immunoSEQ Assay, a bias-controlled multiplex PCR. In the paper's pipeline: Within the assay, amplification of reference gene primers was used to estimate how many nucleated cells each sample contained. Sequence reads were collapsed and filtered to measure the absolute abundance of every unique TCRbeta CDR3 rearrangement. Productive Simpson clonality was computed per sample as the square root of Simpson's diversity index over productive rearrangements. Entries here come from immuneACCESS through TCRdb and include only in-frame sequences with V and J called. Some clones fail to appear in such tables; in the studies checked, an unresolved V gene covers under half of the shortfall, and the cause of the remainder is unknown. The V and J calls and clone size are taken from that table; D and trimming were inferred from the DNA. This sample gives 310,000 or so clones in total; approximately 83% of them show up just once. In total, the top ten clones hold roughly 1.9% of the sample.

The sequencing input was peripheral blood. The receptor's source is a woman aged 25 to 39 who had recovered from COVID-19. The chain uses TRBV18 and TRBJ2-2; no D gene call is confident. The DNA reads as follows: TGTGCCAGCTCACCATCTGCCAGCTCGGGCGGGGAGCTGTTTTTT. The translation is CASSPSASSGGELFF.